The 28 T cell receptor beta chains reported below all come from one sample, sequenced in a study of blood T cell repertoires in COVID-19. Some clones are missing from TCRdb's copy, which holds only in-frame ones; the method was immunoSEQ multiplex PCR. The table includes 150,000 to 200,000 clones, roughly four fifths detected once. Sequencing was performed on peripheral blood. These receptors were collected from a man aged 65-85 years with active or convalescent COVID-19.

CDR3 nucleotides: TGTGCCAGCAGCTTAGCGGACAGGAGGCACGAGCAGTACTTC. Its translation is CASSLADRRHEQYF. The chain joins TRBV7-9 to TRBJ2-7; 7 bases are a match to TRBD1. The germline V gene encodes CDR1 SEHNR and CDR2 FQNEAQ (reference sequence). The CDR3 sequence is 14 residues long. Trimming took 0 bases from V and 5 from J; bases not matched to a gene: 4. The complete variable domain, with remaining parts taken from reference TRBV7-9 and TRBJ2-7, reads DTGVSQNPRHKITKRGQNVTFRCDPISEHNRLYWYRQTLGQGPEFLTYFQNEAQLEKSRLLSDRFSAERPKGSFSTLEIQRTEQGDSAMYLCASSLADRRHEQYFGPGTRLTVT.

CDR3 sequence: CASSQVDRDPGELFF. Here the CDR3 DNA reads TGTGCCAGCAGCCAAGTGGACAGGGACCCCGGGGAGCTGTTTTTT. The rearrangement uses TRBV14 and TRBJ2-2; TRBD1 matches 8 bases. CDR1 and CDR2 from the germline V gene are SGHDN and FVKESK. The V gene end was trimmed by 1 base and the J gene end by 6 bases; junction bases not matched to a gene: 4. The CDR3 is 15 amino acids.

The count of this clone is one. The rearrangement joins TRBV27 to TRBJ1-2; 8 nucleotides line up with TRBD1. J lost 4 bases, V lost 3 bases, and 7 bases had no gene match. The germline CDR1 and CDR2 sequences are MNHEY and SMNVEV (reference sequence). There are 15 residues in the CDR3. The chain's CDR3 is CASSFLSTGVYGYTF. Written as DNA, the CDR3 is TGTGCCAGCAGTTTCCTTTCGACAGGGGTCTATGGCTACACCTTC.

This clone was found once. The chain employs TRBV12-3 or TRBV12-4 and TRBJ1-2; D is unclear. This CDR3 region has 13 residues. V was shortened by 6 bases and J by 4 bases, with 12 bases between the two germline ends. CDR3 in DNA: TGTGCCAGCAGACTAAGGCGAATCTATGGCTACACCTTC. Translation gives CASRLRRIYGYTF.

The genes are TRBV12-3 or TRBV12-4 and TRBJ2-7; TRBD2 is a possible D gene (6 bases). Trimming removed 6 bases from V and 7 bases from J, with 10 bases in between. This CDR3 comprises 11 residues. The CDR3 DNA is TGTGCCAGCAGGCGGGACTTTGAGCAGTACTTC. Residues: CASRRDFEQYF.

This chain links TRBV5-6 with TRBJ2-1, with D perhaps TRBD1 (6 bases). The germline V and J ends were trimmed by 5 bases and 7 bases, with 16 bases remaining between them. Germline CDR1 reads SGHDT; CDR2 reads YYEEEE. The CDR3 is made up of 14 amino acids. The CDR3 is CASRRRGPRNEQFF. The DNA of the CDR3 is TGTGCCAGCAGACGCAGGGGCCCCCGGAATGAGCAGTTCTTC. The entire variable domain, with the rest obtained from reference TRBV5-6 and TRBJ2-1, is as follows: DAGVTQSPTHLIKTRGQQVTLRCSPKSGHDTVSWYQQALGQGPQFIFQYYEEEERQRGNFPDRFSGHQFPNYSSELNVNALLLGDSALYLCASRRRGPRNEQFFGPGTRLTVL.

The genes are TRBV30 and TRBJ1-3; D is unresolved. Trimming took off 0 bases at V and 0 bases at J, with 3 bases between the two ends. The V gene's germline CDR1 is GTSNPN and CDR2 SVGIG (reference sequence). The length of the CDR3 is 13 residues. The CDR3 sequence is CAWSVLSGNTIYF. CDR3 in DNA: TGTGCCTGGAGTGTTCTCTCTGGAAACACCATATATTTT.

This sequence joins TRBV10-3 and TRBJ1-2; a possible D gene is TRBD1 (6 bases). The CDR3 is 13 amino acids. Germline V gene sequence: CDR1 ENHRY, CDR2 SYGVKD. V shed 3 bases and J shed 4 bases, with 9 bases lying between them. The CDR3 DNA reads TGTGCCATCAGTGAAGCAGGGGTCTATGGCTACACCTTC. Protein: CAISEAGVYGYTF.

V gene TRBV12-3 or TRBV12-4 combines with J gene TRBJ1-1; TRBD1 might be the D (5 bases). Trimming removed 8 bases from V and 6 bases from J, with 16 bases in between. The CDR3 has 13 amino acids. The CDR3 DNA reads TGTGCCAGCCTGGACATATCGGTGGCTGAAGCTTTCTTT. Its translation: CASLDISVAEAFF.

This clone was recorded a few times. The genes are TRBV9 and TRBJ2-5; D is perhaps TRBD1 (6 bases). Looked up from germline, CDR1 is SGDLS and CDR2 is YYNGEE. V dropped 5 bases and J dropped 2 bases, with 16 bases sitting between them. There are 15 residues in the CDR3. The CDR3 is CASSRTVGRQETQYF. DNA of the CDR3: TGTGCCAGCAGTAGGACAGTGGGAAGGCAAGAGACCCAGTACTTC.

The rearrangement links TRBV5-1 to TRBJ1-2, with D uncertain. CDR1 and CDR2 from the germline V gene are SGHRS and YFSETQ. The CDR3 extends over 15 amino acids. Trimming removed 0 bases from V and 4 bases from J, with 13 bases in between. CDR3 sequence: CASSLAGNLGYGYTF. The CDR3 DNA reads as TGCGCCAGCAGCTTGGCGGGGAATTTGGGCTATGGCTACACCTTC.

This chain connects TRBV6-1 to TRBJ1-1; a weak D match, TRBD1 (5 bases). V was pared by 3 bases and J by 5 bases, with 10 bases between. This CDR3 is 13 amino acids long. Germline V gene data show CDR1 as MNHNS and CDR2 as SASEGT. CDR3 region: CASSDRVGTEAFF. The CDR3 nucleotides read TGTGCCAGCAGTGACAGGGTTGGGACTGAAGCTTTCTTT.

The chain carries TRBV19 and TRBJ2-1; D perhaps matches TRBD1 (5 bases). Trimming stripped 4 bases from V and 0 bases from J, with 13 bases between. CDR1 LNHDA and CDR2 SQIVND come from the germline V gene (reference sequence). The CDR3 runs 16 residues. CDR3 region: CASSTLQVGSYNEQFF. The CDR3 DNA sequence: TGTGCCAGTAGTACGTTACAGGTTGGCTCCTACAATGAGCAGTTCTTC.

This clone was recorded only once. The J gene is TRBJ2-5, the V gene TRBV19; D remains unclear. Germline V CDR1 and CDR2: LNHDA, SQIVND (reference sequence). The CDR3 length is 15 residues. V was trimmed by 3 bases and J by 2 bases, leaving 13 bases between them. The CDR3: CASSISRLAQETQYF. In DNA, the CDR3 is TGTGCCAGTAGTATTAGTAGACTCGCACAAGAGACCCAGTACTTC.

This rearrangement joins TRBV6-2 or TRBV6-3 to TRBJ1-6, with D unclear. Germline V gene lookup returns CDR1 MNHEY and CDR2 SVGEGT. CDR3 length: 14 residues. Trimming stripped 2 bases from V and 6 bases from J, with 8 bases between. The CDR3 DNA reads as TGTGCCAGCAGTTACCTCCGGTTTAATTCACCCCTCCACTTT. It specifies CASSYLRFNSPLHF.

This chain joins TRBV11-2 and TRBJ1-1; 8 bases match TRBD1. The CDR3 spans 14 residues. The V gene's germline CDR1 is SGHAT and CDR2 FQNNGV. Trimming at V came to 5 bases and at J to 3 bases, leaving 5 bases not matched to a gene. The CDR3 DNA reads TGTGCCAGCAGCAAAGACAGGGGATACACTGAAGCTTTCTTT. This codes for CASSKDRGYTEAFF. Drawing the rest from reference TRBV11-2 and TRBJ1-1, the complete variable domain is EAGVAQSPRYKIIEKRQSVAFWCNPISGHATLYWYQQILGQGPKLLIQFQNNGVVDDSQLPKDRFSAERLKGVDSTLKIQPAKLEDSAVYLCASSKDRGYTEAFFGQGTRLTVV.

The CDR3: CASSLEWGDSGNTIYF. The DNA for the CDR3 is TGCGCCAGCAGCTTGGAGTGGGGGGACTCTGGAAACACCATATATTTT. The rearrangement links TRBV5-1 to TRBJ1-3; a weak D match, TRBD1 (5 bases). The CDR3 is made up of 16 amino acids. Trimming removed 0 bases from V and 0 bases from J, with 10 bases in between. From germline, CDR1 is SGHRS and CDR2 YFSETQ.

The rearrangement uses TRBV27 and TRBJ2-2; no clear D gene. From germline, CDR1 is MNHEY and CDR2 SMNVEV (reference sequence). CDR3 length: 12 amino acids. Trimming stripped 2 bases from V and 6 bases from J, with 4 bases between. As DNA, the CDR3 is TGTGCCAGCAGTTTAGGCCCCGGGGAGCTGTTTTTT. Its protein product is CASSLGPGELFF.

V is TRBV25-1 and J is TRBJ1-2; 8 bases are a match to TRBD1. Per the germline V gene, CDR1 is MGHDK and CDR2 is SYGVNS. Trimming took 0 bases from V and 8 from J; bases not matched to a gene: 8. This CDR3 is built from 15 residues. The DNA of the CDR3 is TGTGCCAGCAGTGAATATGGACAGGGTAAAGAAGGCTACACCTTC. Translated: CASSEYGQGKEGYTF.

This chain uses TRBV19 with TRBJ2-3; TRBD1 aligns across 10 bases. The germline V gene encodes CDR1 LNHDA and CDR2 SQIVND (reference sequence). Trimming took 4 bases from V and 4 from J; bases not matched to a gene: 8. The length of the CDR3 is 16 residues. CDR3 amino acids: CASSRRQGASADTQYF. In DNA form, the CDR3 reads TGTGCCAGTAGTAGAAGACAGGGGGCGAGTGCAGATACGCAGTATTTT.

About this clone itself: The same CDR3 is also encoded by other DNA sequences in this sample. The CDR3 coding sequence is TGTGCCAGCAGCTTAGGGACAGTTGCAACTAATGAAAAACTGTTTTTT. It is translated as CASSLGTVATNEKLFF. The chain combines TRBV7-9 with TRBJ1-4; possibly TRBD1 for D (6 bases). Between the trimmed V and J ends, which lost 1 base and 0 bases, there was a span of 9 bases. The CDR3 covers 16 residues. Germline V gives CDR1 SEHNR, CDR2 FQNEAQ (reference sequence).

The chain employs TRBV2 and TRBJ2-7, with TRBD1 matching 10 bases. The CDR3 spans 15 residues. Trimming removed 6 bases from V and 4 bases from J; junction bases left unmatched: 9. From germline, CDR1 is SNHLY and CDR2 FYNNEI. The CDR3 protein is CASRKDRGFNYEQYF. The DNA for the CDR3 is TGTGCCAGCAGGAAGGACAGGGGGTTTAATTACGAGCAGTACTTC.

The rearrangement uses TRBV28 and TRBJ1-4; maybe TRBD1 (6 bases). The CDR3 length is 15 residues. V lost 4 bases, J lost 8 bases, and 17 bases lay in between. Germline V lookup: CDR1 MDHEN, CDR2 SYDVKM. The CDR3 is CASSYAPFTGEKLFF. The DNA of the CDR3 is TGTGCCAGCAGTTACGCCCCCTTTACAGGGGAAAAACTGTTTTTT.

V and J are TRBV9 and TRBJ1-4; TRBD1 aligns across 8 bases. CDR1 SGDLS and CDR2 YYNGEE come from the germline V gene. With V trimmed by 4 bases and J by 2 bases, 4 bases remained unmatched. The CDR3 is 15 amino acids. CDR3 in amino acids: CASSPRQGTNEKLFF. The CDR3 coding sequence is TGTGCCAGCAGCCCACGACAGGGGACTAATGAAAAACTGTTTTTT.

The rearrangement uses TRBV5-1 and TRBJ2-3; no reliable D call. The CDR3 is 16 residues long. V lost 1 base to trimming and J lost 4 bases, with 16 bases between them. Looked up from germline, CDR1 is SGHRS and CDR2 is YFSETQ. The CDR3 DNA reads as TGCGCCAGCAGCTTGCCGGCGTCAGGCGCACCAGATACGCAGTATTTT. This translates into CASSLPASGAPDTQYF.

This chain uses TRBV3-1 (or the pseudogene TRBV3-2) with TRBJ2-5; possible D gene TRBD2, 5 bases. This CDR3 spans 11 amino acids. Germline V lookup: CDR1 LGHDT, CDR2 YNNKEL (reference sequence). Trimming took off 4 bases at V and 5 bases at J, with 5 bases between the two ends. DNA of the CDR3: TGTGCCAGCAGCCGAGGGGAGACCCAGTACTTC. This encodes CASSRGETQYF.

On this clone itself: Different DNA sequences within this sample yield the same CDR3. The CDR3 region has the DNA TGTGCCAGCAGTTACCCGAGGACTGGGCTGGACACTGAAGCTTTCTTT. Amino acid sequence: CASSYPRTGLDTEAFF. The gene calls are TRBV6-2 or TRBV6-3 and TRBJ1-1, with unresolved D. Deletions cut 2 bases from V and 3 bases from J, with 16 bases between. The V gene's germline CDR1 is MNHEY and CDR2 SVGEGT. The CDR3 is made up of 16 amino acids.

The CDR3 nucleotides are TGTGCCAGCAGCTACGGGACACCGACCTACGAGCAGTACTTC. The encoded protein is CASSYGTPTYEQYF. J is TRBJ2-7 and V is TRBV7-8, with D perhaps TRBD1 (6 bases). The length of the CDR3 is 14 residues. V was cut by 4 bases and J by 2 bases, with 12 bases left in between. In germline, CDR1 is SGHVS, CDR2 FQNEAQ.